This TCR beta chain was found in a study of shared clonotypes between healthy human individuals. Positive CCR7 selection of CD45RO-negative cells yielded the naive CD8 cells, and terminally differentiated effector memory CD45RA+ cells were excluded. Donors included only healthy HIV-negative adults lacking recent acute infections or vaccinations. Whole-study results and caveats: A generally larger estimated richness was seen in naive subsets than in memory subsets.

Germline V gene sequence: CDR1 MNHNY, CDR2 SVGAGI (reference sequence). V shed 0 bases and J shed 0 bases, with 11 bases lying between them. The CDR3 contains 16 residues. Genomic DNA of every subset was divided equally among multiple immunoSEQ plates. Profiled with immunoSEQ multiplex PCR; TCRdb holds only in-frame clones, not every one. This repertoire shows some 580,000 clones, about 98% found once; its top ten account for around 0.3%. Worth noting for this clone: Antigen unknown.

Sequenced: naive CD8+ T cells sorted from blood. The receptor comes from a man aged 25-40 years in good health. V usage is TRBV6-6 and J usage is TRBJ1-1; D gene uncertain. The CDR3 here is CASSYSLGPMNTEAFF. Written as DNA, the CDR3 is TGTGCCAGCAGTTACTCGCTAGGGCCTATGAACACTGAAGCTTTCTTT.